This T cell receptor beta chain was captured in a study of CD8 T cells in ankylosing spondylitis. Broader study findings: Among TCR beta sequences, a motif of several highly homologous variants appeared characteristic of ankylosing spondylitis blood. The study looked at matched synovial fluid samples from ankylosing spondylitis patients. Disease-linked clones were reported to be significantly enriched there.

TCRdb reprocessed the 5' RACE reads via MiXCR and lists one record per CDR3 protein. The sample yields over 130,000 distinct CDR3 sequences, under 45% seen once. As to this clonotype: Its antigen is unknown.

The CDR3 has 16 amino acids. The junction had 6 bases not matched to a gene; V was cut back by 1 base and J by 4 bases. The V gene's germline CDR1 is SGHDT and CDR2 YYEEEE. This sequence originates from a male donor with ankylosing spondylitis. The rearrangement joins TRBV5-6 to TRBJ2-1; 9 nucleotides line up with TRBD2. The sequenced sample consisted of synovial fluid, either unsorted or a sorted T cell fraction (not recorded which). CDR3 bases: TGTGCCAGCAGCTTGTTGGTAGCGGGGGTATACAATGAGCAGTTCTTC. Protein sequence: CASSLLVAGVYNEQFF.